The rows below give T cell receptor beta chains drawn from one sample of a study of blood T cells in healthy people across ages. TCRdb itself ran the 5' RACE reads through MiXCR, one entry per CDR3 protein. The sample records about 1,500,000 distinct CDR3 sequences, 42% being singletons. The specimen was blood. Every receptor here comes from a woman aged 18-35 years in good health. The CDR3 runs from the conserved cysteine through the conserved F or W. A D gene is named only where the DNA matches it firmly. Clone size is not always given. Where it is, it says once, few, many or a class for expanded clones.

V: TRBV29-1
J: TRBJ1-2
D: TRBD1
size: NA
DNA: TGCAGCGCCCAGCCGGCGGGACAGGCATTCTCTGGCTACACCTTC
CDR3: CSAQPAGQAFSGYTF

V: TRBV20-1
J: TRBJ2-1
D: TRBD2
size: few
DNA: TGCAGTGCTAGAGATCTTTCTAGCGGGGGGGGTCGCGAGCAGTTCTTC
CDR3: CSARDLSSGGGREQFF

V: TRBV4-1
J: TRBJ1-6
D: NA
size: NA
DNA: TGCGCCAGCAGCCAAGAGGGGGCGGCGAATTCACCCCTCCACTTT
CDR3: CASSQEGAANSPLHF

V: TRBV10-1
J: TRBJ2-1
D: NA
size: NA
DNA: TGCGCCAGCAGTGATATGGCAGGGGGGGGGAATGAGCAGTTCTTC
CDR3: CASSDMAGGGNEQFF

V: TRBV12-3/TRBV12-4
J: TRBJ1-6
D: NA
size: NA
DNA: TGTGCCAGCAGTTTAGGGATGGGTGGGAATTCACCCCTCCACTTT
CDR3: CASSLGMGGNSPLHF

V: TRBV5-1
J: TRBJ2-1
D: TRBD1
size: few
DNA: TGCGCCACACAACCGGGACAGGTCACCAATGAGCAGTTCTTC
CDR3: CATQPGQVTNEQFF

V: TRBV30
J: TRBJ2-7
D: TRBD1
size: NA
DNA: TGTGCCTGGAGCACACAGGGGGACGAGCAGTACTTC
CDR3: CAWSTQGDEQYF

V: TRBV20-1
J: TRBJ2-7
D: TRBD2
size: NA
DNA: TGCAGTGCCCGGACTAGCGGGGACAGCGACGAGCAGTACTTC
CDR3: CSARTSGDSDEQYF

V: TRBV12-3/TRBV12-4
J: TRBJ2-7
D: TRBD1
size: few
DNA: TGTGCCAGCAGTCCAGGGGACAGATACCTCTACGAGCAGTACTTC
CDR3: CASSPGDRYLYEQYF

V: TRBV25-1
J: TRBJ2-7
D: TRBD1
size: NA
DNA: TGTGCCAGCAGTGAAGTTTCGGACAGGCCCTACGAGCAGTACTTC
CDR3: CASSEVSDRPYEQYF

V: TRBV20-1
J: TRBJ1-5
D: TRBD1
size: NA
DNA: TGCAGTGCTAGCACAACTCTCGACAGGGACAATCAGCCCCAGCATTTT
CDR3: CSASTTLDRDNQPQHF

V: TRBV20-1
J: TRBJ2-7
D: NA
size: few
DNA: TGCAGTGCTGCCCCCCGGGACGGCTACGAGCAGTACTTC
CDR3: CSAAPRDGYEQYF

V: TRBV6-6
J: TRBJ1-2
D: NA
size: few
DNA: TGTGCCAGCAGTTACTCGCGGCAGGATAACTATGGCTACACCTTC
CDR3: CASSYSRQDNYGYTF

V: TRBV7-2
J: TRBJ2-5
D: TRBD2
size: NA
DNA: TGTGCCAGCAGCTCCCCCTTCCGAGCGGGAGCCAATGAGCAGTACTTC
CDR3: CASSSPFRAGANEQYF

V: TRBV14
J: TRBJ2-3
D: TRBD1
size: few
DNA: TGTGCCAGCAGCCGAACCGGGACAGTGATGGGAGATACGCAGTATTTT
CDR3: CASSRTGTVMGDTQYF

V: TRBV29-1
J: TRBJ2-2
D: NA
size: NA
DNA: TGCACCGTTGCCGACAGGAACACCGGGGAGCTGTTTTTT
CDR3: CTVADRNTGELFF